Listed here are 25 T cell receptor beta chains from one sample, sequenced in a study of Graves' ophthalmopathy and Graves' hyperthyroidism. From RNA, the CDR3 regions of TCR beta chains were amplified and sequenced. Second-round multiplex PCR came after a first-round RT-PCR that employed HTBI primers. TCRdb re-derived calls from the multiplex PCR reads in MiXCR, one entry per CDR3 protein. In the table there are some 410,000 distinct CDR3 sequences, about 21% of which are singletons. Sequenced sample: peripheral blood. Receptors were obtained from a young woman with stable Graves' hyperthyroidism.

At least ten counts were recorded for this clonotype. This chain joins TRBV19 and TRBJ2-2, with 10 bases lining up with TRBD2. CDR3 size: 15 residues. CDR1 and CDR2 (germline): LNHDA, SQIVND (reference sequence). V was clipped by 5 bases and J by 7 bases; unmatched bases: 7. DNA of the CDR3: TGTGCCAGTAGTTCGATAGCGGGAGGAATCGGGGAGCTGTTTTTT. Protein sequence: CASSSIAGGIGELFF.

Ten or more counts support this clonotype. The chain links TRBV28 to TRBJ1-3; no clear D. Trimming shortened V by 6 bases and J by 1 base, and 28 bases separated the two germline ends. CDR3 length equals 20 residues. The V gene's germline CDR1 is MDHEN and CDR2 SYDVKM. The CDR3 DNA follows: TGTGCCAGCAGCTCAATGAATCAGGCCTGGCTTGGCTTTTCTGGAAACACCATATATTTT. Amino acids: CASSSMNQAWLGFSGNTIYF. The full variable domain, in which reference TRBV28 and TRBJ1-3 provide the parts outside the CDR3, is DVKVTQSSRYLVKRTGEKVFLECVQDMDHENMFWYRQDPGLGLRLIYFSYDVKMKEKGDIPEGYSVSREKKERFSLILESASTNQTSMYLCASSSMNQAWLGFSGNTIYFGEGSWLTVV.

Turning to this clonotype: Just one base apart from a much larger clone, this may be a read error. Here the CDR3 reads CASSFGTGLNTEACF. The CDR3 bases are TGTGCCAGCAGCTTTGGGACAGGCTTGAACACTGAAGCTTGCTTT. This rearrangement joins TRBV7-2 to TRBJ1-1; 8 bases fit TRBD1. This CDR3 comprises 15 residues. Germline values: CDR1 SGHTA, CDR2 FQGNSA.

This clonotype was picked up a small number of times. The chain couples TRBV6-2 or TRBV6-3 to TRBJ2-5; 7 nucleotides line up with TRBD1. Germline-derived CDR1 and CDR2 are MNHEY and SVGEGT. With 6 bases clipped from V and 7 bases from J, the junction kept 11 bases outside the gene matches. This CDR3 region has 14 residues. In DNA form, the CDR3 reads TGTGCCAGCAGCTCCGGGACAGCCACGGGGACCCAGTACTTC. This gives the protein CASSSGTATGTQYF.

This clonotype was seen repeatedly, ten times or more. The chain is built from TRBV7-9 and TRBJ2-7; 9 bases agree with TRBD2. The germline CDR1 and CDR2 sequences are SEHNR and FQNEAQ (reference sequence). CDR3 length: 14 amino acids. V shed 3 bases and J 4 bases; nucleotides not matched to a gene: 4. The CDR3 DNA is TGTGCCAGCAGCTTGAATAGCGGGGGTTACGAGCAGTACTTC. The encoded protein is CASSLNSGGYEQYF.

This clonotype came up many times. The J gene is TRBJ2-5, the V gene TRBV28; 8 nucleotides line up with TRBD2. CDR3 length: 12 amino acids. J gave up 5 bases and V 10 bases, and 6 bases lay outside the gene matches. The germline gives CDR1 MDHEN, CDR2 SYDVKM. CDR3 in DNA: TGTGCCACGGGAGGGGCCGGCGAGACCCAGTACTTC. This encodes CATGGAGETQYF.

In this sample, this clonotype turned up many times. This chain links TRBV5-1 with TRBJ1-1; 12 nucleotides match TRBD1. CDR3 length: 13 residues. CDR1 is SGHRS, CDR2 YFSETQ, per germline. Trimming took 2 bases from V and 11 from J; bases not matched to a gene: 4. The CDR3: CASSFGTGGRAFF. The CDR3 DNA follows: TGCGCCAGCAGCTTCGGGACAGGGGGCCGGGCTTTCTTT. Full variable domain (missing parts from reference TRBV5-1 and TRBJ1-1): KAGVTQTPRYLIKTRGQQVTLSCSPISGHRSVSWYQQTPGQGLQFLFEYFSETQRNKGNFPGRFSGRQFSNSRSEMNVSTLELGDSALYLCASSFGTGGRAFFGQGTRLTVV.

V gene TRBV20-1 combines with J gene TRBJ1-5; D is ambiguous. The V and J ends lost 1 base and 1 base respectively, with 2 bases between them. Per germline, CDR1 DFQATT and CDR2 SNEGSKA (reference sequence). CDR3 length: 12 amino acids. The CDR3 sequence is CSARASNQPQHF. CDR3 sequence (DNA): TGCAGTGCTAGAGCCAGCAATCAGCCCCAGCATTTT.

The V call is TRBV6-5, the J call TRBJ2-7; no firm D call. Germline V CDR1 and CDR2: MNHEY, SVGAGI. V was pared by 4 bases and J by 3 bases, with 22 bases between. The CDR3 extends over 17 amino acids. Written as DNA, the CDR3 is TGTGCCAGCAGTTTCATGGACCCTCGCGATTTGAGCTACGAGCAGTACTTC. This translates into CASSFMDPRDLSYEQYF.

The table lists this clonotype with many counts. V usage is TRBV4-1 and J usage is TRBJ1-2; TRBD1 aligns across 9 bases. Trimming removed 1 base from V and 4 bases from J; junction bases left unmatched: 1. This CDR3 has 14 amino acids. Germline assignment: CDR1 MGHRA and CDR2 YSYEKL. The CDR3 coding sequence is TGCGCCAGCAGCCAAGGGACAGGGGTCTATGGCTACACCTTC. Amino acids: CASSQGTGVYGYTF.

The chain couples TRBV20-1 to TRBJ1-5; D might be TRBD1 (5 bases). Trimming removed 0 bases from V and 2 bases from J, with 8 bases in between. The CDR3 loop spans 14 amino acids. Per the germline V gene, CDR1 is DFQATT and CDR2 is SNEGSKA (reference sequence). The CDR3 spells CSARDVGGNQPQHF. The CDR3 coding sequence is TGCAGTGCTAGAGATGTAGGGGGCAATCAGCCCCAGCATTTT.

This rearrangement joins TRBV5-1 to TRBJ1-6; D remains unclear. The CDR3 consists of 13 residues. Between the trimmed V and J ends, which lost 4 bases and 7 bases, there was a span of 9 bases. Germline-derived CDR1 and CDR2 are SGHRS and YFSETQ. CDR3 amino acids: CASSTSDNSPLHF. CDR3 nucleotides: TGCGCCAGCAGCACCTCGGACAATTCACCCCTCCACTTT.

This clonotype was counted many times. The chain has TRBV11-2 and TRBJ2-7, with 9 bases fitting TRBD1. J lost 4 bases, V lost 5 bases, and 15 bases had no gene match. This CDR3 region has 17 residues. Germline CDR1 is SGHAT and CDR2 is FQNNGV. The CDR3 is CASSNPNTDRGIYEQYF. For the CDR3, the DNA is TGTGCCAGCAGCAACCCTAACACGGACAGGGGAATATACGAGCAGTACTTC.

This clonotype was observed at least ten times. V and J are TRBV5-1 and TRBJ2-7; D is unclear. CDR3 length equals 14 residues. Germline CDR1 reads SGHRS; CDR2 reads YFSETQ. V dropped 4 bases and J dropped 4 bases, with 15 bases sitting between them. The CDR3 sequence is CASSPSHSGYEQYF. The CDR3 region has the DNA TGCGCCAGCAGCCCCAGCCATTCTGGTTACGAGCAGTACTTC.

The gene calls are TRBV5-1 and TRBJ2-7; a weak D match, TRBD1 (6 bases). The CDR3 consists of 15 residues. CDR1 and CDR2 (germline): SGHRS, YFSETQ. Deletions cut 1 base from V and 2 bases from J, with 13 bases between. The CDR3, as DNA: TGCGCCAGCAGCTTGAGGACAGAAACTACCTACGAGCAGTACTTC. Encoded protein: CASSLRTETTYEQYF. Using reference TRBV5-1 and TRBJ2-7 for the parts outside the CDR3, the full variable domain is KAGVTQTPRYLIKTRGQQVTLSCSPISGHRSVSWYQQTPGQGLQFLFEYFSETQRNKGNFPGRFSGRQFSNSRSEMNVSTLELGDSALYLCASSLRTETTYEQYFGPGTRLTVT.

The chain combines TRBV30 with TRBJ2-2; tentatively, D is TRBD1 or TRBD2 (6 bases each). CDR3 length: 15 residues. Trimming stripped 3 bases from V and 3 bases from J, with 14 bases between. Germline-derived CDR1 and CDR2 are GTSNPN and SVGIG (reference sequence). The CDR3 sequence: CAWSGGGRYTGELFF. The CDR3 bases are TGTGCCTGGAGCGGAGGGGGACGGTACACCGGGGAGCTGTTTTTT.

This clonotype occurred many times. This rearrangement joins TRBV6-6 to TRBJ1-6, with D tentatively TRBD1 (6 bases). The CDR3 loop spans 15 amino acids. Germline-derived CDR1 and CDR2 are MNHNY and SVGAGI (reference sequence). V was clipped by 2 bases and J by 9 bases, with 14 bases between them. The DNA of the CDR3 is TGTGCCAGCAGTTACGGGACCGGGACACTTTCACCCCTCCACTTT. Translation: CASSYGTGTLSPLHF.

This sequence joins TRBV28 and TRBJ2-7; 12 bases match TRBD2. Germline CDR1 and CDR2: MDHEN and SYDVKM. The CDR3 is 14 amino acids. V lost 6 bases and J lost 6; bases outside the gene matches: 6. The CDR3 coding sequence is TGTGCCAGCAGCGAGACTAGCGGGAGAGGCGAGCAGTACTTC. It yields the protein CASSETSGRGEQYF.

J is TRBJ2-7 and V is TRBV2, with no clear D. The CDR3 is 13 residues long. V was pared by 4 bases and J by 3 bases, with 10 bases between. CDR1 is SNHLY, CDR2 FYNNEI, per germline. The CDR3 protein is CASSGASNYEQYF. Written as DNA, the CDR3 is TGTGCCAGCAGTGGGGCCTCCAACTACGAGCAGTACTTC.

This clonotype was found many times. This sequence joins TRBV12-3 or TRBV12-4 and TRBJ1-5, with TRBD1 matching 7 bases. V dropped 6 bases and J dropped 2; count of bases not matched to a gene: 4. The CDR3 is 14 amino acids. The CDR3 DNA is TGTGCCAGCAGCAGGGACAGTGGCAATCAGCCCCAGCATTTT. The encoded protein is CASSRDSGNQPQHF.

This clonotype showed up many times. The J gene is TRBJ1-1, the V gene TRBV6-5; perhaps TRBD1 as D (6 bases). From germline, CDR1 is MNHEY and CDR2 SVGAGI. This CDR3 has 15 amino acids. V was cut by 0 bases and J by 5 bases, with 13 bases left in between. CDR3 in DNA: TGTGCCAGCAGTTACTCCGGGGAGGGGGAAACTGAAGCTTTCTTT. It translates to CASSYSGEGETEAFF.

This rearrangement joins TRBV20-1 to TRBJ1-6; 8 bases agree with TRBD1. Germline assignment: CDR1 DFQATT and CDR2 SNEGSKA (reference sequence). The CDR3 consists of 17 residues. V lost 4 bases and J lost 7; bases outside the gene matches: 15. The CDR3 nucleotides are TGCAGTGCTAACCCCGGGACAGGCTCAAAAAGGAATTCACCCCTCCACTTT. It yields the protein CSANPGTGSKRNSPLHF.

This clonotype was seen ten or more times. The rearrangement uses TRBV12-3 or TRBV12-4 and TRBJ1-1; no clear D gene. The V end was cut by 6 bases, the J end by 1 base, with 12 bases between. CDR3 length: 14 amino acids. The CDR3 spells CASRTALRNTEAFF. In nucleotides, the CDR3 is TGTGCCAGCAGGACGGCCCTTCGGAACACTGAAGCTTTCTTT.

This clonotype was recorded at least ten times. This sequence joins TRBV12-3 or TRBV12-4 and TRBJ2-2; tentatively, D is TRBD2 (6 bases). Trimming pared 5 bases from V and 5 bases from J, leaving 9 bases between. This CDR3 has 13 residues. The DNA for the CDR3 is TGTGCCAGCAGTCGAAGCGGGACCGGGGAGCTGTTTTTT. Translation: CASSRSGTGELFF.

This clonotype was counted many times. V is TRBV20-1 and J is TRBJ2-5; 8 bases align to TRBD2. Germline V gene lookup returns CDR1 DFQATT and CDR2 SNEGSKA (reference sequence). Germline trimming cut 2 bases from V and 5 bases from J; bases unmatched to any gene: 10. The CDR3 runs to 15 residues. The CDR3 loop is CSARQPRLAWETQYF. The CDR3 nucleotides read TGCAGTGCTAGACAACCGAGACTAGCGTGGGAGACCCAGTACTTC.